This T cell receptor (beta chain) was identified during a study of T cell responses to AZD1222 COVID-19 vaccine. Whole-study context: Investigators merged groups given second doses at roughly 4 or roughly 12 weeks.

Study-level findings and limits: A mostly white British donor set with more females was recruited, and clonal diversity was possibly underestimated. Dominant at 160-218 and 743-854, vaccine-associated CD4 TCRs also spanned spike.

The protocol was immunoSEQ multiplex PCR, while the TCRdb copy is restricted to in-frame clones and leaves out a portion. The profile shows approximately 150,000 clones, over 85% of them singletons. For this clone: What it binds is not known.

The V gene's germline CDR1 is SGHTA and CDR2 FQGNSA. V was cut by 2 bases and J by 1 base, with 8 bases left in between. The CDR3 consists of 14 residues. The sample was peripheral blood, taken on day 0 of AZD1222 vaccination. The source is an adult in good health. The chain joins TRBV7-2 to TRBJ1-1, with no clear D. The CDR3 region is CASSLLGRNTEAFF. Written as DNA, the CDR3 is TGTGCCAGCAGCTTACTGGGTAGGAACACTGAAGCTTTCTTT.